This TCR beta chain originates from a study of T cells in narcolepsy. Germline CDR1 is SGHDN and CDR2 is FVKESK. The CDR3 is 14 residues long. V was shortened by 1 base and J by 4 bases, with 7 bases between the two germline ends. Whole-study results and caveats: Blood of same and different patients, but not healthy controls, reportedly held recurring autoreactive clonotypes. Same-patient CSF and blood CD4+ T cell clonotypes included HCRT-specific and TRIB2-specific autoreactive ones.

This clone was detected only once. Its antigen is not known. The assay was immunoSEQ multiplex PCR, and TCRdb's table has in-frame clones only and misses some. This table holds some 25,000 clones, about 85% found once. This chain uses TRBV14 with TRBJ2-2; perhaps TRBD2 as D (6 bases). Sequencing was done on a sample of CD45RA- memory CD4+ T cells from PBMCs. This clonotype was sampled from a human donor with narcolepsy. CDR3 coding DNA: TGTGCCAGCAGCCAAGCGGGGGTCACCGGGGAGCTGTTTTTT. It is translated as CASSQAGVTGELFF.